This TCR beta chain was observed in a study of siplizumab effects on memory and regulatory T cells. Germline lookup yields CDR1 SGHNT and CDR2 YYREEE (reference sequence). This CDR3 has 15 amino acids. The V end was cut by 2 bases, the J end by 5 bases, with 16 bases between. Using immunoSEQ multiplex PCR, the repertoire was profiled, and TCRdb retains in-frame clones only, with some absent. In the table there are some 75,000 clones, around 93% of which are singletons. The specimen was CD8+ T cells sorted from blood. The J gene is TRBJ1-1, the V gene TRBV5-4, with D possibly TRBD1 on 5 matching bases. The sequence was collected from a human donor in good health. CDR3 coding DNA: TGTGCCAGCAGCTTTGGGGGTCAGGGAGGGACTGAAGCTTTCTTT. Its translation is CASSFGGQGGTEAFF.